A selection of T cell receptor beta chains follows, all from one sample in a study of blood T cell repertoires in COVID-19. Only in-frame clones appear in the TCRdb table, and some are missing; sequencing was by immunoSEQ multiplex PCR. The data show about 160,000 clones, less than 85% seen once. Sequencing input: peripheral blood. Receptor source: a woman between 35 and 50 years old with COVID-19, enrolled during active disease. The CDR3 runs from the conserved cysteine through the conserved F or W. Fields, in order: J gene, CDR3 length, clone size, V gene, D gene, CDR3 protein, CDR3 DNA. A D gene is named only where the DNA matches it firmly. Size tells how often a clone was seen (once, few, many) or the class of an expanded clone, and some rows leave it out.

j_gene: TRBJ1-4; len: 11; abundance: .; v_gene: TRBV21-1; d_gene: .; CDR3aa: CASSRQGELFF; CDR3nt: TGTGCCAGCAGCAGACAGGGGGAACTGTTTTTT
j_gene: TRBJ1-3; len: 14; abundance: .; v_gene: TRBV7-8; d_gene: .; CDR3aa: CASSLGRSGNTIYF; CDR3nt: TGTGCCAGCAGCTTGGGCCGCTCTGGAAACACCATATATTTT
j_gene: TRBJ1-1; len: 15; abundance: .; v_gene: TRBV30; d_gene: .; CDR3aa: CAWDKQVIGNTEAFF; CDR3nt: TGTGCCTGGGATAAACAGGTTATAGGGAACACTGAAGCTTTCTTT
j_gene: TRBJ1-5; len: 15; abundance: .; v_gene: TRBV3-1/TRBV3-2; d_gene: TRBD1; CDR3aa: CASSHDGTGNQPQHF; CDR3nt: TGTGCCAGCAGCCACGATGGGACAGGCAATCAGCCCCAGCATTTT
j_gene: TRBJ2-2; len: 16; abundance: .; v_gene: TRBV30; d_gene: TRBD1; CDR3aa: CAWSEWQGAGTGELFF; CDR3nt: TGTGCCTGGAGTGAGTGGCAGGGGGCAGGGACCGGGGAGCTGTTTTTT
j_gene: TRBJ2-7; len: 13; abundance: .; v_gene: TRBV29-1; d_gene: TRBD1; CDR3aa: CSVGGQGSYEQYF; CDR3nt: TGCAGCGTTGGGGGACAGGGATCCTACGAGCAGTACTTC
j_gene: TRBJ2-2; len: 14; abundance: .; v_gene: TRBV4-1; d_gene: TRBD1; CDR3aa: CASSQWTGTRELFF; CDR3nt: TGCGCCAGCAGCCAATGGACAGGGACCAGGGAGCTGTTTTTT
j_gene: TRBJ2-6; len: 15; abundance: .; v_gene: TRBV6-4; d_gene: .; CDR3aa: CASSANFRGANVLTF; CDR3nt: TGTGCCAGCAGTGCCAACTTCCGTGGGGCCAACGTCCTGACTTTC
j_gene: TRBJ2-5; len: 13; abundance: .; v_gene: TRBV10-2; d_gene: .; CDR3aa: CASSAQARKTQYF; CDR3nt: TGCGCCAGCAGTGCACAGGCCCGGAAGACCCAGTACTTC
j_gene: TRBJ2-3; len: 14; abundance: .; v_gene: TRBV28; d_gene: .; CDR3aa: CASSTRHSTDTQYF; CDR3nt: TGTGCCAGCAGTACGCGACATAGCACAGATACGCAGTATTTT
j_gene: TRBJ2-7; len: 15; abundance: .; v_gene: TRBV10-2; d_gene: .; CDR3aa: CASSEPPVIDYEQYF; CDR3nt: TGCGCCAGCAGTGAGCCGCCGGTGATCGACTACGAGCAGTACTTC
j_gene: TRBJ2-5; len: 12; abundance: once; v_gene: TRBV2; d_gene: .; CDR3aa: CASIGQQETQYF; CDR3nt: TGTGCCAGCATCGGACAGCAAGAGACCCAGTACTTC
j_gene: TRBJ2-3; len: 14; abundance: medium-sized; v_gene: TRBV2; d_gene: TRBD1; CDR3aa: CASSRGQGGDTQYF; CDR3nt: TGTGCCAGCAGTAGGGGACAGGGAGGAGATACGCAGTATTTT
j_gene: TRBJ2-5; len: 15; abundance: .; v_gene: TRBV5-4; d_gene: TRBD2; CDR3aa: CASSLALAGVETQYF; CDR3nt: TGTGCCAGCAGCTTGGCCCTAGCGGGGGTGGAGACCCAGTACTTC
j_gene: TRBJ2-2; len: 15; abundance: .; v_gene: TRBV3-1/TRBV3-2; d_gene: TRBD2; CDR3aa: CASSLTSGSVGELFF; CDR3nt: TGTGCCAGCAGCCTCACTAGCGGGAGTGTCGGGGAGCTGTTTTTT
j_gene: TRBJ2-7; len: 14; abundance: .; v_gene: TRBV6-1; d_gene: .; CDR3aa: CASSEREEVDEQYF; CDR3nt: TGTGCCAGCAGTGAGCGGGAAGAGGTAGACGAGCAGTACTTC
j_gene: TRBJ1-4; len: 15; abundance: .; v_gene: TRBV6-5; d_gene: TRBD1; CDR3aa: CASSQARQGGEKLFF; CDR3nt: TGTGCCAGCAGTCAGGCCCGACAGGGTGGTGAAAAACTGTTTTTT
j_gene: TRBJ1-2; len: 13; abundance: .; v_gene: TRBV20-1; d_gene: .; CDR3aa: CSASARGAGGYTF; CDR3nt: TGCAGTGCTAGTGCCAGGGGTGCCGGAGGCTACACCTTC